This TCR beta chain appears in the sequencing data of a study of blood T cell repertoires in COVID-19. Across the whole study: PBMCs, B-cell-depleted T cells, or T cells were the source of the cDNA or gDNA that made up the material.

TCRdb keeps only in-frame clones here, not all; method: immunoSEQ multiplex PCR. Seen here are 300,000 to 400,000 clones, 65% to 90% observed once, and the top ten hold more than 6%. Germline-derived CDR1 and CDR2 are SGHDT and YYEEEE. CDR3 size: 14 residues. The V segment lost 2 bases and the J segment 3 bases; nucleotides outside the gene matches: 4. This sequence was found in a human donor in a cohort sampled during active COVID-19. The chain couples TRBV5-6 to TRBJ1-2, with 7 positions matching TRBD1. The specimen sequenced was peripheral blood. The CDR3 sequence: CASSFLGGDYGYTF. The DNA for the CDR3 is TGTGCCAGCAGCTTTTTAGGGGGCGACTATGGCTACACCTTC.